This TCR beta chain was sequenced during a study of CD8 T cells in Susac syndrome. Study-level findings and limits: The TCR sequencing and HLA analysis in the study involved a relatively small number of individuals, as the study acknowledged.

An input of roughly 0.45 to 1 ug of RNA was subjected to reverse transcription using random hexamers. Amplification of TCR beta CDR3 spanned 54 Vbeta and 13 Jbeta via immunoSEQ multiplex PCR. TCRdb re-derived calls from the immunoSEQ multiplex PCR reads in MiXCR, one entry per CDR3 protein. Found here are about 430,000 distinct CDR3 sequences, more than 70% of them singletons; the top ten hold 0.09% to 0.15%. Patients with stable or active relapsing-remitting disease, all of them treatment-naive, made up the multiple sclerosis controls. Isolation of CD8+ and CD4+ T cells was performed negatively, whereas enrichment of TEMRA cells was done by FACS. CDR3 size: 18 residues. In germline, CDR1 is SGHRS, CDR2 YFSETQ. Trimming cost V 2 bases and J 8 bases; bases outside gene matches: 12. As concerns this clonotype: Antigen specificity is unknown.

This clonotype was sampled from a human donor with multiple sclerosis. The sequencing sample was made of CD8+ T cells from PBMCs. The chain uses TRBV5-1 and TRBJ2-1; 14 positions agree with TRBD2. The CDR3 protein is CASSFVSPPGLAGDEQFF. The DNA of the CDR3 is TGCGCCAGCAGCTTTGTTTCCCCCCCGGGACTAGCGGGAGATGAGCAGTTCTTC.